Listed here is a single TCR beta chain. The sample belongs to a study of blood T cells in healthy people across ages. Overall study: With template switching, about one barcoded beta molecule was captured per two T cells.

Then a second PCR, running roughly 7 to 11 cycles, was carried out with a sample-barcoded 5' primer and a J-beta primer mix. One entry per CDR3 protein results from TCRdb running MiXCR on the 5' RACE reads. The table lists approximately 1,100,000 distinct CDR3 sequences, 35% to 55% of them singletons, with approximately 20% in the top ten. Germline values: CDR1 SQVTM, CDR2 ANQGSEA. The ends were cut back, 7 bases at V and 5 bases at J, with 14 bases in the middle. This CDR3 is 12 amino acids long. This receptor was obtained from a woman aged 55-69 years in good health. The sequenced sample was blood. The chain recombines TRBV29-1 with TRBJ1-2, with D possibly TRBD1 on 5 matching bases. The CDR3 nucleotides read TGCAGCGCCCTAGGGGAGGGGTATGGCTACACCTTC. Its protein product is CSALGEGYGYTF. Combining the CDR3 with reference TRBV29-1 and TRBJ1-2 gives the whole variable domain SAVISQKPSRDICQRGTSLTIQCQVDSQVTMMFWYRQQPGQSLTLIATANQGSEATYESGFVIDKFPISRPNLTFSTLTVSNMSPEDSSIYLCSALGEGYGYTFGSGTRLTVV.